Given below is one T cell receptor (beta chain) in context. Its antigen is currently unknown. These data come from a study of cytomegalovirus exposure and HLA in healthy donors. Overall study findings and caveats: In vitro confirmation showed three CMV-associated chains to be CMV antigen specific. The listing of about 150 TCR beta chains classed them as cytomegalovirus-associated. The classifier was said to identify cytomegalovirus status with high specificity and sensitivity.

Trimming removed 1 base from V and 7 bases from J; junction bases left unmatched: 3. The CDR3 length is 15 residues. Germline CDR1 LNHDA, CDR2 SQIVND (reference sequence). Repertoires were generated with immunoSEQ multiplex PCR, while TCRdb's copy carries only in-frame clones and drops some. There are about 200,000 clones in the sample; roughly 84% occur only once, and 13% lies in the top ten. The sample taken for sequencing was PBMCs. This chain joins TRBV19 and TRBJ1-5, with TRBD1 identical over 11 bases. This TCR was sampled from a woman under 40 in good health and CMV-seropositive. The CDR3 protein is CASSIGTGGLQPQHF. CDR3 coding DNA: TGTGCCAGTAGTATAGGGACAGGGGGCTTGCAGCCCCAGCATTTT.